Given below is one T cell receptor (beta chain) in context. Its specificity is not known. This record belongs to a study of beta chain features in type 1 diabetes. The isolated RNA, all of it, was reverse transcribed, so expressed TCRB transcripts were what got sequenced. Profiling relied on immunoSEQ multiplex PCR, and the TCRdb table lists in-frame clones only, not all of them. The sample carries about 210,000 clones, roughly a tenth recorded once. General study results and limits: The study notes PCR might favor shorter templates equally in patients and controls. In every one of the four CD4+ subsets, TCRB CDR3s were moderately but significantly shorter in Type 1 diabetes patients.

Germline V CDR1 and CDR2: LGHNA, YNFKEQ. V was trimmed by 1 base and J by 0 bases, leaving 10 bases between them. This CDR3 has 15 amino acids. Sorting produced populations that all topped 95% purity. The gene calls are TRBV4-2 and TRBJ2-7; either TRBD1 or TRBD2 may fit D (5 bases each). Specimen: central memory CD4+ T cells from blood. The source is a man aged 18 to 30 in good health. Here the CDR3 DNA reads TGTGCCAGCAGCCAAGCGCTAGGGACCTCCTACGAGCAGTACTTC. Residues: CASSQALGTSYEQYF.